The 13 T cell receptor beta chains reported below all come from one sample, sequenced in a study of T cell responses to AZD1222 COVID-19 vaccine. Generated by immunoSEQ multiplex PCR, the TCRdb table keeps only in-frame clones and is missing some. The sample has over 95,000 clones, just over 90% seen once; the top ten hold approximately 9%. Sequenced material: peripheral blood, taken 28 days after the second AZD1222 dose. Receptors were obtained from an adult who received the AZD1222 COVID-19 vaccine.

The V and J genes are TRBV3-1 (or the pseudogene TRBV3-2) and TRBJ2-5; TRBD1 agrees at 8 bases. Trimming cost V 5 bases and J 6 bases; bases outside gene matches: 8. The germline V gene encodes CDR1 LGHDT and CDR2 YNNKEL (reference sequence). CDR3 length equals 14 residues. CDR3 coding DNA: TGTGCCAGCAGCGGAGGGGCAGGGGGCAAGACCCAGTACTTC. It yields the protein CASSGGAGGKTQYF.

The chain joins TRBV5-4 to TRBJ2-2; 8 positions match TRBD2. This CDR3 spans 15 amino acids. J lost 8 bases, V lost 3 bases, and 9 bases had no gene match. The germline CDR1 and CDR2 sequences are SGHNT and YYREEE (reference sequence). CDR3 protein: CASSSAGGYGGELFF. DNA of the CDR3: TGTGCCAGCAGCTCGGCGGGAGGATACGGGGGGGAGCTGTTTTTT.

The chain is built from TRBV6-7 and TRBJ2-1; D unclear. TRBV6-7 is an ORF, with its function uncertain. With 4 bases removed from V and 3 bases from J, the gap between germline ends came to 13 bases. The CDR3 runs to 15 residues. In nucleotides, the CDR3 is TGTGCCAGCAGTTCCAGGACCAACTACTACAATGAGCAGTTCTTC. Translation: CASSSRTNYYNEQFF.

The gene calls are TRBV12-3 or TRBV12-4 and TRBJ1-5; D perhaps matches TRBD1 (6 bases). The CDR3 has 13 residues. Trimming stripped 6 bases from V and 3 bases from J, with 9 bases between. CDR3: CASRRQVNQPQHF. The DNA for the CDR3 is TGTGCCAGCAGAAGACAGGTCAATCAGCCCCAGCATTTT.

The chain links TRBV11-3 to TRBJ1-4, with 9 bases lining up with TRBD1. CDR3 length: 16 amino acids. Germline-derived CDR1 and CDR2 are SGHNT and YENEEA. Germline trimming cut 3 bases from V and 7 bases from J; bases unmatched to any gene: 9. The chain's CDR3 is CASSFSPGQGCEKLFF. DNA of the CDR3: TGTGCCAGCAGCTTCTCCCCGGGACAGGGTTGTGAAAAACTGTTTTTT.

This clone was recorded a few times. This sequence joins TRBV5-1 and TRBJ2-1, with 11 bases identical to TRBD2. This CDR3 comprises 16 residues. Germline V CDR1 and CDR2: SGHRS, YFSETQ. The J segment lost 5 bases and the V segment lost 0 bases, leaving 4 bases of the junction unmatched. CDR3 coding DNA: TGCGCCAGCAGCTTGGCCACTAGCGGGAGAGACAATGAGCAGTTCTTC. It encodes CASSLATSGRDNEQFF. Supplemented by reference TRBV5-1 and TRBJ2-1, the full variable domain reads KAGVTQTPRYLIKTRGQQVTLSCSPISGHRSVSWYQQTPGQGLQFLFEYFSETQRNKGNFPGRFSGRQFSNSRSEMNVSTLELGDSALYLCASSLATSGRDNEQFFGPGTRLTVL.

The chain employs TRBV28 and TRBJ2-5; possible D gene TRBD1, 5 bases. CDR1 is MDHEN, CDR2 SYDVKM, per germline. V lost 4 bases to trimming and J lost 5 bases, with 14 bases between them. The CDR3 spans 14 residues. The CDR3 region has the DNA TGTGCCAGCAGTTCATCAGGGTGGTGGGAGACCCAGTACTTC. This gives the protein CASSSSGWWETQYF.

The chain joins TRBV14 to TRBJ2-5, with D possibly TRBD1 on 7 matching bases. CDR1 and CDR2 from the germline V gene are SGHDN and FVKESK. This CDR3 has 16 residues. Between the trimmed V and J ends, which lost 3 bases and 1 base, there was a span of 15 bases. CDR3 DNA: TGTGCCAGCAGCCAGGGCGGGACAGCTTTCCAAGAGACCCAGTACTTC. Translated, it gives CASSQGGTAFQETQYF.

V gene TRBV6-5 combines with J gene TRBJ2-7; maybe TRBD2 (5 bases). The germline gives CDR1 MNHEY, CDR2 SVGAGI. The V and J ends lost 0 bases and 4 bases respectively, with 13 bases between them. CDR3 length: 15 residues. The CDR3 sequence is CASSYSTGNPYEQYF. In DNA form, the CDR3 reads TGTGCCAGCAGTTACTCGACCGGGAATCCATACGAGCAGTACTTC.

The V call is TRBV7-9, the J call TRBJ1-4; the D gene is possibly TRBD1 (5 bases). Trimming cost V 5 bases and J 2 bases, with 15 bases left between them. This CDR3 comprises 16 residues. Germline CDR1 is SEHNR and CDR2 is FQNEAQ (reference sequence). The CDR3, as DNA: TGTGCCAGCAGCGTTAGAGGGAGGGGCACTAATGAAAAACTGTTTTTT. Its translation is CASSVRGRGTNEKLFF.

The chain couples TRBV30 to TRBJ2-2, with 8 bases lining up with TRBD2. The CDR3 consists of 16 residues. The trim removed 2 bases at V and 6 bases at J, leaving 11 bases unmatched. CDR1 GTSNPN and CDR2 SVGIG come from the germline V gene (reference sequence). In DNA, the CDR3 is TGTGCCTGGAGTTTACCGGGACTAGTTTTATCCGGGGAGCTGTTTTTT. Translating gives CAWSLPGLVLSGELFF. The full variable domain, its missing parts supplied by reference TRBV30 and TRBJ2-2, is SQTIHQWPATLVQPVGSPLSLECTVEGTSNPNLYWYRQAAGRGLQLLFYSVGIGQISSEVPQNLSASRPQDRQFILSSKKLLLSDSGFYLCAWSLPGLVLSGELFFGEGSRLTVL.

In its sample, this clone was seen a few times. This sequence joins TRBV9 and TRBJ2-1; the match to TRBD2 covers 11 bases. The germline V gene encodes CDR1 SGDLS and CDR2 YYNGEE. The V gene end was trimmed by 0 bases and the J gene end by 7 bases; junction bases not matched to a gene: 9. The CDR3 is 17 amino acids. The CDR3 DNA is TGTGCCAGCAGCGTAGTTAGCGGGAGGGCCCTCAAGAATGAGCAGTTCTTC. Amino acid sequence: CASSVVSGRALKNEQFF.

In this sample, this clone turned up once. The CDR3 protein is CASSSPTAPHYEQYF. The DNA of the CDR3 is TGTGCCAGCAGTTCCCCGACAGCCCCTCACTACGAGCAGTACTTC. The genes are TRBV28 and TRBJ2-7; D perhaps matches TRBD1 (5 bases). The germline V gene encodes CDR1 MDHEN and CDR2 SYDVKM. This CDR3 is built from 15 residues. The V and J ends lost 4 bases and 3 bases respectively, with 16 bases between them.